Below are 31 T cell receptor beta chains sequenced from a single sample in a study of T-cell memory formation after mild COVID-19 (dated by TCRdb to the early 2020s). Libraries came from 5' RACE. The instrument was an Illumina NovaSeq 6000. TCRdb cleaned the public reads at Q25 with fastp, built clones with MiXCR and kept in-frame beta chains. One record per CDR3 amino acid sequence lists the most common genes and DNA. This sample lists roughly 450,000 distinct CDR3 sequences; 15% to 20% were detected once. The ten largest clonotypes hold around an eighth of the sample. The sequenced material came from PBMCs or a T cell subset sorted from them (not recorded which). Every receptor here comes from an adult woman who had mild COVID-19 (a few samples of this study predate the infection). The sample titles of this study are shuffled in the database, so cell type and time point are left out; the donor was told from shared clones.

This clonotype showed up just a few times. The chain employs TRBV7-9 and TRBJ1-1; D is possibly TRBD1 (6 bases). Germline lookup yields CDR1 SEHNR and CDR2 FQNEAQ (reference sequence). The V gene lost 2 bases and the J gene lost 6 bases, with 10 bases spanning the gap. The CDR3 is 13 amino acids. The DNA for the CDR3 is TGTGCCAGCAGCTTAACAGGGTTGTCTGAAGCTTTCTTT. Translation gives CASSLTGLSEAFF.

Only a few counts were recorded for this clonotype. V is TRBV20-1 and J is TRBJ2-3, with TRBD2 as a possible D gene (6 bases). V lost 5 bases, J lost 4 bases, and 13 bases lay in between. CDR1 and CDR2 (germline): DFQATT, SNEGSKA (reference sequence). This CDR3 region has 13 residues. CDR3 DNA sequence: TGCAGTGCTTTATCCGGGACTCCAGATACGCAGTATTTT. Encoded protein: CSALSGTPDTQYF.

This clonotype was observed a few times. The chain carries TRBV18 and TRBJ2-3; no clear D. The V gene's germline CDR1 is KGHSH and CDR2 LQKENI. Trimming removed 5 bases at V and 0 bases at J, with 9 bases between. This CDR3 contains 14 residues. CDR3 loop: CASSDFSSTDTQYF. DNA of the CDR3: TGTGCCAGCTCAGACTTCTCTAGCACAGATACGCAGTATTTT.

J is TRBJ2-1 and V is TRBV6-5; D is possibly TRBD1 or TRBD2 (5 bases each). Looked up from germline, CDR1 is MNHEY and CDR2 is SVGAGI. The CDR3 is 14 residues long. V lost 2 bases to trimming and J lost 4 bases, with 9 bases between them. CDR3 nucleotides: TGTGCCAGCAGTTACGAGGGGAGATACAATGAGCAGTTCTTC. It yields the protein CASSYEGRYNEQFF.

This clonotype was found a few times. This chain links TRBV9 with TRBJ2-3; TRBD1 aligns across 7 bases. V trimming: 0 bases; J trimming: 1 base; junction bases outside the gene matches: 5. The CDR3 length is 16 residues. Germline CDR1 and CDR2: SGDLS and YYNGEE. The CDR3 sequence is CASSVGPTGGTDTQYF. As DNA, the CDR3 is TGTGCCAGCAGCGTAGGCCCCACAGGGGGCACAGATACGCAGTATTTT.

The CDR3, as DNA: TGTGCCAGCACGGGACAGGGAGTCACCGGGGAGCTGTTTTTT. Protein: CASTGQGVTGELFF. The chain carries TRBV25-1 and TRBJ2-2, with 9 bases matching TRBD1. The CDR3 covers 14 residues. V shed 7 bases and J 4 bases; nucleotides not matched to a gene: 4. Germline-derived CDR1 and CDR2 are MGHDK and SYGVNS.

The V gene is TRBV20-1, the J gene TRBJ2-2; no definite D call. Germline V gene data show CDR1 as DFQATT and CDR2 as SNEGSKA (reference sequence). The CDR3 runs 14 residues. V was pared by 2 bases and J by 2 bases, with 9 bases between. The CDR3 region is CSARFSFNTGELFF. The CDR3, as DNA: TGCAGTGCTAGATTCTCATTTAACACCGGGGAGCTGTTTTTT.

The chain recombines TRBV27 with TRBJ2-1, with a possible D match to TRBD2 (5 bases). The V end lost 5 bases, the J end lost 6 bases, and 14 bases lay between the germline ends. This CDR3 comprises 14 residues. CDR1 MNHEY and CDR2 SMNVEV come from the germline V gene (reference sequence). The CDR3 reads CASSTEEAANEQFF. DNA of the CDR3: TGTGCCAGCAGTACCGAGGAGGCAGCCAATGAGCAGTTCTTC.

The chain uses TRBV20-1 and TRBJ2-5; 13 nucleotides line up with TRBD2. The CDR3 is 15 residues long. V was pared by 5 bases and J by 4 bases, with 7 bases of the junction left unmatched. Germline V gene lookup returns CDR1 DFQATT and CDR2 SNEGSKA (reference sequence). CDR3 in amino acids: CSAGGLAGDRETQYF. CDR3 nucleotides: TGCAGTGCTGGCGGACTAGCGGGAGATCGAGAGACCCAGTACTTC.

CDR3 DNA sequence: TGTGCCAGCAGCAAAGTGGGAGGGAACACTGAAGCTTTCTTT. Its protein product is CASSKVGGNTEAFF. The chain recombines TRBV21-1 with TRBJ1-1. TRBV21-1 is shown as a pseudogene. The CDR3 sequence is 14 residues long.

This clonotype was detected only a few times. J is TRBJ2-2 and V is TRBV6-1; perhaps TRBD1 as D (5 bases). This CDR3 region has 13 residues. Germline V gene sequence: CDR1 MNHNS, CDR2 SASEGT. V lost 2 bases and J lost 7, with 8 bases in between. The CDR3 spells CASSEQGVGELFF. Here the CDR3 DNA reads TGTGCCAGCAGTGAACAGGGCGTCGGGGAGCTGTTTTTT.

In this sample, this clonotype turned up a few times. The chain carries TRBV3-1 and TRBJ2-7; 10 bases match TRBD2. The CDR3 length is 18 residues. Germline loops: CDR1 LGHDT, CDR2 YNNKEL (reference sequence). V was clipped by 1 base and J by 7 bases; unmatched bases: 16. DNA of the CDR3: TGTGCCAGCAGCCAAGCCCCAAAAAGTAGCGGGAGGCTGGGGGAGCAGTACTTC. It encodes CASSQAPKSSGRLGEQYF.

There are a few counts of this clonotype. V gene TRBV20-1 combines with J gene TRBJ1-5, with a possible D match to TRBD1 (5 bases). Per germline, CDR1 DFQATT and CDR2 SNEGSKA (reference sequence). V was shortened by 5 bases and J by 0 bases, with 8 bases between the two germline ends. This CDR3 contains 13 residues. CDR3 in amino acids: CSARTYSNQPQHF. CDR3 DNA: TGCAGTGCTCGGACATATAGCAATCAGCCCCAGCATTTT.

V gene TRBV4-3 combines with J gene TRBJ2-7; no firm D call. The V gene lost 4 bases and the J gene lost 0 bases, with 10 bases spanning the gap. CDR1 LGHNA and CDR2 YSLEER come from the germline V gene. This CDR3 region has 14 residues. DNA of the CDR3: TGCGCCAGCAGCCTCTGGACGGACTCCTACGAGCAGTACTTC. Translating it yields CASSLWTDSYEQYF.

This clonotype turned up a few times. The chain uses TRBV5-1 and TRBJ1-2; D may be TRBD1 (5 bases). Trimming took off 6 bases at V and 0 bases at J, with 15 bases between the two ends. This CDR3 is 15 amino acids long. CDR1 and CDR2 from the germline V gene are SGHRS and YFSETQ. The CDR3 nucleotides are TGCGCCAGCACCCTCTCAACGGGGCCTAACTATGGCTACACCTTC. Residues: CASTLSTGPNYGYTF.

Many counts were recorded for this clonotype. The chain is built from TRBV5-1 and TRBJ2-1; D ambiguous. Germline V lookup: CDR1 SGHRS, CDR2 YFSETQ. Trimming shortened V by 0 bases and J by 0 bases, and 10 bases separated the two germline ends. The CDR3 is made up of 16 amino acids. The CDR3 DNA reads as TGCGCCAGCAGCTTGGAAGGGCCTCTCTCCTACAATGAGCAGTTCTTC. Encoded protein: CASSLEGPLSYNEQFF.

This clonotype has just a few counts. J is TRBJ1-6 and V is TRBV5-4, with 11 bases aligning to TRBD1. The CDR3 runs 14 residues. Looked up from germline, CDR1 is SGHNT and CDR2 is YYREEE (reference sequence). J lost 9 bases, V lost 5 bases, and 4 bases had no gene match. The CDR3 DNA is TGTGCCAGCAGATCGGGACAGGGGGGTTCACCCCTCCACTTT. It yields the protein CASRSGQGGSPLHF.

V is TRBV7-3 and J is TRBJ1-5, with 7 positions matching TRBD1. CDR1 SGHTA and CDR2 FQGTGA come from the germline V gene. This CDR3 is 15 amino acids long. V trimming: 5 bases; J trimming: 2 bases; junction bases outside the gene matches: 6. CDR3 bases: TGTGCCAGCAGCCCGACCGGACAGGGCAATCAGCCCCAGCATTTT. It translates to CASSPTGQGNQPQHF.

The chain uses TRBV5-1 and TRBJ1-1; 7 bases are shared with TRBD1. This CDR3 region has 16 residues. The V gene end was trimmed by 4 bases and the J gene end by 1 base; junction bases not matched to a gene: 10. CDR1 is SGHRS, CDR2 YFSETQ, per germline. The CDR3 is CASSPAQGIRNTEAFF. CDR3 DNA sequence: TGCGCCAGCAGCCCTGCACAGGGGATTCGGAACACTGAAGCTTTCTTT.

This chain uses TRBV15 with TRBJ2-3, with D uncertain. The germline V gene encodes CDR1 LNHNV and CDR2 YYDKDF (reference sequence). The V gene lost 9 bases and the J gene lost 0 bases, with 10 bases spanning the gap. This CDR3 contains 13 residues. This CDR3 reads CATGQWSTDTQYF. The DNA of the CDR3 is TGTGCCACGGGCCAATGGAGCACAGATACGCAGTATTTT.

In its sample, this clonotype was seen a few times. The V call is TRBV29-1, the J call TRBJ1-2; 7 bases align to TRBD1. The V gene's germline CDR1 is SQVTM and CDR2 ANQGSEA. The length of the CDR3 is 12 residues. Trimming at V came to 2 bases and at J to 6 bases, leaving 3 bases not matched to a gene. Here the CDR3 reads CSVETGAHGYTF. The CDR3 region has the DNA TGCAGCGTTGAAACAGGGGCACATGGCTACACCTTC.

V usage is TRBV6-1 and J usage is TRBJ1-5, with D possibly TRBD1 on 5 matching bases. The germline gives CDR1 MNHNS, CDR2 SASEGT. V was shortened by 6 bases and J by 9 bases, with 18 bases between the two germline ends. The CDR3 is 14 amino acids. Written as DNA, the CDR3 is TGTGCCAGCAGCCCTTCCGGGACCTTGGGGCCCCAGCATTTT. This sequence encodes CASSPSGTLGPQHF.

This clonotype was picked up many times. The chain combines TRBV5-1 with TRBJ2-1; 9 positions match TRBD2. The germline CDR1 and CDR2 sequences are SGHRS and YFSETQ. V gave up 0 bases and J gave up 10 bases; unmatched junction bases: 11. The CDR3 sequence is 16 residues long. CDR3 nucleotides: TGCGCCAGCAGCTTGGGGGTGACTAGCGGCCTTCTCGAGCAGTTCTTC. Protein product: CASSLGVTSGLLEQFF.

The chain recombines TRBV29-1 with TRBJ2-1; D is perhaps TRBD2 (5 bases). The CDR3 is 13 residues long. Germline V CDR1 and CDR2: SQVTM, ANQGSEA. The V and J ends lost 3 bases and 0 bases respectively, with 6 bases between them. The CDR3 spells CSVEAGSYNEQFF. The CDR3 region has the DNA TGCAGCGTTGAGGCGGGCTCCTACAATGAGCAGTTCTTC.

The chain uses TRBV19 and TRBJ2-7, with 7 bases matching TRBD1. Germline assignment: CDR1 LNHDA and CDR2 SQIVND (reference sequence). After removal of 7 bases from V and 0 bases from J, the junction contained 9 bases not matched to a gene. The CDR3 consists of 15 residues. CDR3 sequence (DNA): TGTGCCAGTAAAGGCTCGGGGACAGCCTCCTACGAGCAGTACTTC. Translation gives CASKGSGTASYEQYF. Drawing the rest from reference TRBV19 and TRBJ2-7, the complete variable domain is DGGITQSPKYLFRKEGQNVTLSCEQNLNHDAMYWYRQDPGQGLRLIYYSQIVNDFQKGDIAEGYSVSREKKESFPLTVTSAQKNPTAFYLCASKGSGTASYEQYFGPGTRLTVT.

There are a few counts of this clonotype. This sequence joins TRBV4-1 and TRBJ1-3; D not certain. This CDR3 has 16 residues. The V end was cut by 4 bases, the J end by 1 base, with 14 bases between. CDR1 and CDR2 (germline): MGHRA, YSYEKL. CDR3 amino acids: CASSPTLGLSGNTIYF. The CDR3, as DNA: TGCGCCAGCAGCCCGACACTCGGGTTGTCTGGAAACACCATATATTTT.

The genes are TRBV10-3 and TRBJ2-7; D might be TRBD2 (5 bases). The germline V gene encodes CDR1 ENHRY and CDR2 SYGVKD. Trimming took off 2 bases at V and 6 bases at J, with 14 bases between the two ends. The CDR3 contains 14 residues. CDR3: CAISEVGPAGEQYF. CDR3 DNA: TGTGCCATCAGTGAGGTAGGACCCGCGGGCGAGCAGTACTTC.

This chain links TRBV30 with TRBJ2-3; D unclear. V lost 2 bases and J lost 4, with 7 bases in between. From germline, CDR1 is GTSNPN and CDR2 SVGIG (reference sequence). The CDR3 totals 12 residues. CDR3 amino acids: CAWSPISDTQYF. CDR3 in DNA: TGTGCCTGGAGTCCTATTTCAGATACGCAGTATTTT.

This clonotype was counted between two and nine times. The gene calls are TRBV7-6 and TRBJ2-7, with a weak D call TRBD1 (6 bases). V was pared by 2 bases and J by 2 bases, with 16 bases between. Germline loops: CDR1 SGHVS, CDR2 FNYEAQ. The CDR3 totals 16 residues. CDR3 coding DNA: TGTGCCAGCAGCTTATCCCAGGGGCAAGGAACCTACGAGCAGTACTTC. This gives the protein CASSLSQGQGTYEQYF. The entire variable domain, with the rest obtained from reference TRBV7-6 and TRBJ2-7, is as follows: GAGVSQSPRYKVTKRGQDVALRCDPISGHVSLYWYRQALGQGPEFLTYFNYEAQQDKSGLPNDRFSAERPEGSISTLTIQRTEQRDSAMYRCASSLSQGQGTYEQYFGPGTRLTVT.

The V and J genes are TRBV7-2 and TRBJ1-1; 9 bases map to TRBD1. J gave up 5 bases and V 5 bases, and 6 bases lay outside the gene matches. This CDR3 has 14 amino acids. CDR1 SGHTA and CDR2 FQGNSA come from the germline V gene. The CDR3 reads CASSTGTGRTEAFF. As DNA, the CDR3 is TGTGCCAGCAGCACTGGGACAGGGAGAACTGAAGCTTTCTTT.

V usage is TRBV24-1 and J usage is TRBJ2-3; D gene unclear. The CDR3 totals 14 residues. The V and J ends lost 3 bases and 6 bases respectively, with 12 bases between them. Germline lookup yields CDR1 KGHDR and CDR2 SFDVKD. CDR3 DNA sequence: TGTGCCACCAGTGATCTATACGACCGGGATACGCAGTATTTT. Translating it yields CATSDLYDRDTQYF.